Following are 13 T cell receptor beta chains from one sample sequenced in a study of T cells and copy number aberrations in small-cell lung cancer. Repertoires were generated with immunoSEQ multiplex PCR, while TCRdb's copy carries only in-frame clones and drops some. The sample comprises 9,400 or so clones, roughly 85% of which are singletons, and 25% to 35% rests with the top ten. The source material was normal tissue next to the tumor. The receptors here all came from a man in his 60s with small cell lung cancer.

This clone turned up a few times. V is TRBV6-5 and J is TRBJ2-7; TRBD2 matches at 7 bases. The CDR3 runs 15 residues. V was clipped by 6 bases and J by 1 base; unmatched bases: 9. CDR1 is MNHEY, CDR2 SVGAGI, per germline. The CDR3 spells CASSLAISGSYEQYF. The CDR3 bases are TGTGCCAGCAGCCTCGCGATTAGCGGGTCCTACGAGCAGTACTTC.

The CDR3 DNA follows: TGTGCCAGCAGCTTCCGACTAGCGGGAGCGGGCGGAGGGGAGCTGTTTTTT. Protein sequence: CASSFRLAGAGGGELFF. The rearrangement uses TRBV5-5 and TRBJ2-2, with 12 positions matching TRBD2. The CDR3 sequence is 17 residues long. Looked up from germline, CDR1 is SGHKS and CDR2 is YYEKEE (reference sequence). V lost 2 bases, J lost 8 bases, and 10 bases stayed unmatched.

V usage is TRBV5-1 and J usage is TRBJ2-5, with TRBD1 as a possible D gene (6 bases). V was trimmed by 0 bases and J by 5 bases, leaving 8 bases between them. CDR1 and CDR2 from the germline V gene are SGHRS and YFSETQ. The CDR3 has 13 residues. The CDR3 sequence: CASSLDRAETQYF. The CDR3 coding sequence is TGCGCCAGCAGCTTGGACAGGGCTGAGACCCAGTACTTC.

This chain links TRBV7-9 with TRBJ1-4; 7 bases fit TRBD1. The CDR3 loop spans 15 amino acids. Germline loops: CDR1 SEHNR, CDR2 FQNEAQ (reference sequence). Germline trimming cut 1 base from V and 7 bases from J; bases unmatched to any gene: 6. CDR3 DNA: TGTGCCAGCAGCTTAGAGGGGGCAATGGGTGAAAAACTGTTTTTT. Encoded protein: CASSLEGAMGEKLFF. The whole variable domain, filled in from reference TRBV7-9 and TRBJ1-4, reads DTGVSQNPRHKITKRGQNVTFRCDPISEHNRLYWYRQTLGQGPEFLTYFQNEAQLEKSRLLSDRFSAERPKGSFSTLEIQRTEQGDSAMYLCASSLEGAMGEKLFFGSGTQLSVL.

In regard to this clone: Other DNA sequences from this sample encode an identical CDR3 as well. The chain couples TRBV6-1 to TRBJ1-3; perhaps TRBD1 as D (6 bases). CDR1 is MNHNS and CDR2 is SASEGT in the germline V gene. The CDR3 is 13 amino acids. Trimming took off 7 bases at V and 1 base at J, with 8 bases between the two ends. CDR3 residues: CASKQGSGNTIYF. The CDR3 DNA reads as TGTGCCAGCAAACAGGGTTCTGGAAACACCATATATTTT.

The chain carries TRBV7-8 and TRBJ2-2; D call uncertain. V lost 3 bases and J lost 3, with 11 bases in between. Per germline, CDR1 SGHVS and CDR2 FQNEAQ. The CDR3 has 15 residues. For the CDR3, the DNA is TGTGCCAGCAGCTTGTTGTTACAGCACACCGGGGAGCTGTTTTTT. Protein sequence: CASSLLLQHTGELFF.

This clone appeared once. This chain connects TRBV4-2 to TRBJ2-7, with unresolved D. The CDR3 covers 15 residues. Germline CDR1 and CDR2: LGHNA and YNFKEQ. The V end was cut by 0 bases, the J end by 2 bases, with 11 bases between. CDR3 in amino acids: CASSQELANPYEQYF. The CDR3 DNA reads TGTGCCAGCAGCCAAGAACTCGCTAATCCCTACGAGCAGTACTTC.

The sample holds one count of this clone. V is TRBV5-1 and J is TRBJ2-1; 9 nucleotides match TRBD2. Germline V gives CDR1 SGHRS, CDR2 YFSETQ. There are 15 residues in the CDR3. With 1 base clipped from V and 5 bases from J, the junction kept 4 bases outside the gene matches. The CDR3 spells CASSLLTSGDNEQFF. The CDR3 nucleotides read TGCGCCAGCAGCTTGTTGACTAGCGGTGACAATGAGCAGTTCTTC.

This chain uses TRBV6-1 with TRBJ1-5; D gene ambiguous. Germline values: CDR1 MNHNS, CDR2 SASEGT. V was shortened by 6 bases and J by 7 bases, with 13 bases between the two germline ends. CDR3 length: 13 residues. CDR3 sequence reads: CASREPMGQPQHF. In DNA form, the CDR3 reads TGTGCCAGCAGGGAACCCATGGGGCAGCCCCAGCATTTT.

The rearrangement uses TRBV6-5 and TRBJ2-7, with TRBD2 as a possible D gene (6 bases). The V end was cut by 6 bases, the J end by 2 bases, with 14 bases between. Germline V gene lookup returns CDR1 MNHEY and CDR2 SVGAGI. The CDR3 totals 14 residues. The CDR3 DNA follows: TGTGCCAGCAGGGGGGGAAGGGCGGCCTACGAGCAGTACTTC. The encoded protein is CASRGGRAAYEQYF.

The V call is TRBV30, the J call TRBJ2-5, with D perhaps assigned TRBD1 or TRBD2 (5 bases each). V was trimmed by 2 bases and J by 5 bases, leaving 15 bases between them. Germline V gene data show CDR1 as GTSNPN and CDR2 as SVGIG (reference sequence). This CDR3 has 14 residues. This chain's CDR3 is CAWSPPPGQETQYF. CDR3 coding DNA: TGTGCCTGGAGTCCTCCCCCGGGGCAGGAGACCCAGTACTTC.

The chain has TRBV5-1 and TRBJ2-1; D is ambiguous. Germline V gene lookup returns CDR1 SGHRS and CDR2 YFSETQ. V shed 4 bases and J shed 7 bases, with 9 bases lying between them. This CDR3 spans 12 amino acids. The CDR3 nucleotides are TGCGCCAGCAGCCTGATAGGGAATGAGCAGTTCTTC. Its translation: CASSLIGNEQFF.

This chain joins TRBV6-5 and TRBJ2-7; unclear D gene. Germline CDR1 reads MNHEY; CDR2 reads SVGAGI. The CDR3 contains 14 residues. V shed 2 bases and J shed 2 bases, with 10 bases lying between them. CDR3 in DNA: TGTGCCAGCAGTTACCGGTCAAATGCCTACGAGCAGTACTTC. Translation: CASSYRSNAYEQYF.